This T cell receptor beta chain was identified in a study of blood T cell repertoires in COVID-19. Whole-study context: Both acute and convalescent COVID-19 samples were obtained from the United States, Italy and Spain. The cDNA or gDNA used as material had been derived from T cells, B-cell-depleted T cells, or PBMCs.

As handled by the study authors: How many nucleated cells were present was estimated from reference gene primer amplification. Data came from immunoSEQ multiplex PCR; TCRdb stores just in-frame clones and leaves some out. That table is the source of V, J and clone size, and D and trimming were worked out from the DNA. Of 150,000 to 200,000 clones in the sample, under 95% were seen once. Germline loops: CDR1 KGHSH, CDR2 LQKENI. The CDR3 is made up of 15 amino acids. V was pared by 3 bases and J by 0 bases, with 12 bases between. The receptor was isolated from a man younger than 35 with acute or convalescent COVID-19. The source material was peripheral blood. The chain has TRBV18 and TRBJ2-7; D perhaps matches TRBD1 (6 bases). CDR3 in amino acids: CASSPRQATSYEQYF. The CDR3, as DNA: TGTGCCAGCTCACCTCGACAGGCAACCTCCTACGAGCAGTACTTC.